The rows below give T cell receptor beta chains drawn from one sample of a study of spatial heterogeneity in lung cancer. Using its own MiXCR run on the 5' RACE reads, TCRdb lists one record per CDR3 protein. The sample yields 14,000 or so distinct CDR3 sequences, 4% to 5% seen once. Sequenced here: lung tumor tissue, sampled at surgery. Source of these receptors: a female donor with early-stage non-small cell lung cancer. Each CDR3 is given with its conserved first and last residue. The D gene is left open where the match is weak. Size is omitted from some rows. Given values are once, few, many or a class for expanded clones.

d_gene	v_gene	j_gene	abundance	CDR3aa	CDR3nt
TRBD1	TRBV5-1	TRBJ1-1	many	CASSLLDPGTGTEAFF	TGCGCCAGCAGCTTACTTGATCCCGGGACAGGGACTGAAGCTTTCTTT
TRBD2	TRBV20-1	TRBJ2-7	many	CSARDTGGAEEQYF	TGCAGTGCTAGAGATACCGGGGGGGCGGAAGAGCAGTACTTC
TRBD1	TRBV6-5	TRBJ1-5	many	CASSDRAGNQPQHF	TGTGCCAGCAGTGACAGGGCTGGAAATCAGCCCCAGCATTTT
.	TRBV27	TRBJ1-6	many	CASSSDNPKWGPLHF	TGTGCCAGCAGTTCGGATAACCCGAAATGGGGGCCCCTCCACTTT
.	TRBV11-2	TRBJ2-1	many	CASSYPWGDNEQFF	TGTGCCAGCAGCTACCCGTGGGGGGACAATGAGCAGTTCTTC
TRBD2	TRBV7-9	TRBJ2-1	many	CASTPGTSGANEQFF	TGTGCCAGCACCCCCGGGACTAGCGGGGCCAATGAGCAGTTCTTC
.	TRBV5-4	TRBJ1-2	many	CASSLWELGYTF	TGTGCCAGCAGCTTGTGGGAGTTGGGCTACACCTTC
.	TRBV5-1	TRBJ2-1	.	CASSLTGEQFF	TGCGCCAGCAGCCTGACGGGTGAGCAGTTCTTC
.	TRBV6-5	TRBJ2-3	many	CASSSQLGTQYF	TGTGCCAGCAGTTCCCAGCTGGGCACGCAGTATTTT
TRBD2	TRBV12-3/TRBV12-4	TRBJ2-5	many	CASSPPGGTGETQYF	TGTGCCAGCAGTCCTCCGGGGGGAACGGGAGAGACCCAGTACTTC
TRBD1	TRBV11-2	TRBJ1-1	many	CASSSQGARTEAFF	TGTGCCAGCAGCTCGCAGGGGGCGCGAACTGAAGCTTTCTTT
.	TRBV18	TRBJ1-1	medium-sized	CASSPPDGTEAFF	TGTGCCAGCTCACCACCGGATGGCACTGAAGCTTTCTTT
.	TRBV7-2	TRBJ2-2	many	CASSWGRGGTGELFF	TGTGCCAGCAGCTGGGGGCGGGGCGGCACCGGGGAGCTGTTTTTT
.	TRBV2	TRBJ2-2	many	CASSSGNVSPGELFF	TGTGCCAGCAGTTCGGGGAATGTGTCTCCCGGGGAGCTGTTTTTT
.	TRBV9	TRBJ2-4	few	CASSVGGQQNIQYF	TGTGCCAGCAGCGTAGGCGGACAGCAAAACATTCAGTACTTC
.	TRBV19	TRBJ1-2	many	CAARARGGYTF	TGTGCCGCTCGAGCTCGCGGTGGCTACACCTTC
TRBD2	TRBV6-6	TRBJ2-3	many	CASIKREGPDTQYF	TGTGCCAGCATCAAAAGGGAGGGGCCAGATACGCAGTATTTT
.	TRBV20-1	TRBJ2-5	.	CSVRDTLLVRF	TGCAGTGTGCGGGACACTTTGTTAGTCAGGTTC